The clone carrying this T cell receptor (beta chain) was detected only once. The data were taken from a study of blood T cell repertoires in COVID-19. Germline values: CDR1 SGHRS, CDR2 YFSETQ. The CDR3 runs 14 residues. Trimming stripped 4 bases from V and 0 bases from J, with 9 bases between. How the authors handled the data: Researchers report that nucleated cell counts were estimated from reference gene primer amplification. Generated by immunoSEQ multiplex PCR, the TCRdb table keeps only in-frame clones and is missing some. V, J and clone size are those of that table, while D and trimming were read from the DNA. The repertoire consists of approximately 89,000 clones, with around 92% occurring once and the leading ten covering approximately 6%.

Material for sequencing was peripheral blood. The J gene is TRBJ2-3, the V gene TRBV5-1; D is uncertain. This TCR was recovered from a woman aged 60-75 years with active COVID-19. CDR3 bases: TGCGCCAGCAGCCCCCAGGCAAGCACAGATACGCAGTATTTT. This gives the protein CASSPQASTDTQYF.